The rows below give T cell receptor beta chains drawn from one sample of a study of cytomegalovirus exposure and HLA in healthy donors. The repertoire was sequenced with immunoSEQ multiplex PCR; TCRdb's copy has only in-frame clones and lacks some. This sample has some 190,000 clones, with approximately 84% found just once. Material for sequencing was PBMCs. The receptors originated from a female donor in good health and CMV-seronegative. Both conserved end residues are part of each CDR3. The order of the fields is D gene, CDR3 length, clone size, V gene, J gene, CDR3 DNA, CDR3 protein. The D gene is left open where the match is weak. Clone size is shown for a subset of rows, as once, few, many or a class of expanded clone.

>TRBD1|16|-|TRBV19|TRBJ2-3
TGTGCCAGTAGCACCGGGACAGGGGGTCCCACAGATACGCAGTATTTT
CASSTGTGGPTDTQYF
>-|14|-|TRBV6-5|TRBJ1-2
TGTGCCAGCATCCAAAGAGGTTTTAACTATGGCTACACCTTC
CASIQRGFNYGYTF
>-|14|-|TRBV10-3|TRBJ1-1
TGTGCCATCAGTGATATGGAGGGGATAGCTGAAGCTTTCTTT
CAISDMEGIAEAFF
>TRBD1|17|-|TRBV12-5|TRBJ1-3
TGTGCTAGTGGTTCCCTACAGGGGTTTCAGACTGGAAACACCATATATTTT
CASGSLQGFQTGNTIYF
>-|14|-|TRBV7-8|TRBJ1-2
TGTGCCAGCAGCTTAGAGTGGGGGAGGAATGGCTACACCTTC
CASSLEWGRNGYTF
>TRBD2|14|-|TRBV10-2|TRBJ2-1
TGCGCCAGCAGTACTAGCGGGAGGGACCGGGAGCAGTTCTTC
CASSTSGRDREQFF
>TRBD1|17|-|TRBV11-2|TRBJ1-3
TGTGCCAGCAGCTTAGATCGGGACAGGGTCTTCGGAAACACCATATATTTT
CASSLDRDRVFGNTIYF
>TRBD1|15|-|TRBV10-3|TRBJ1-2
TGTGCCATCAGTGAAATCCAGGGGGTGGCCTATGGCTACACCTTC
CAISEIQGVAYGYTF
>TRBD1|15|-|TRBV7-3|TRBJ1-4
TGTGCCAGCAGCTTATCAGGGGGGCTTAATGAAAAACTGTTTTTT
CASSLSGGLNEKLFF
>-|14|many|TRBV11-2|TRBJ2-7
TGTGCCAGCAGCTTGACCCCGGGGAATTACGAGCAGTACTTC
CASSLTPGNYEQYF
>-|16|-|TRBV9|TRBJ2-3
TGTGCCAGCAGCGTAGTCGGCAGGACGCAGGGAGATACGCAGTATTTT
CASSVVGRTQGDTQYF
>TRBD1|15|-|TRBV7-9|TRBJ1-2
TGTGCCAGCAGCCCGGACAGGGGGCGCGACTATGGCTACACCTTC
CASSPDRGRDYGYTF
>-|16|-|TRBV5-1|TRBJ2-1
TGCGCCAGCAGCGTTGCAACGGGGGGCGCCTACAATGAGCAGTTCTTC
CASSVATGGAYNEQFF
>TRBD1|15|-|TRBV7-3|TRBJ2-1
TGTGCCAGCAGCTTAGGACAGGGCCCCTGGAATGAGCAGTTCTTC
CASSLGQGPWNEQFF
>-|13|-|TRBV7-9|TRBJ2-2
TGTGCCAGCAGCTCTGTGAACACCGGGGAGCTGTTTTTT
CASSSVNTGELFF
>-|13|few|TRBV30|TRBJ1-1
TGTGCCTGGAGCGTGGTAGACTGGCCTAAAGCTTTCTTT
CAWSVVDWPKAFF
>-|16|few|TRBV9|TRBJ1-3
TGTGCCAGCAGCGTAGGTTTTGGGGCGGAAGGAAACACCATATATTTT
CASSVGFGAEGNTIYF
>-|13|-|TRBV5-1|TRBJ1-1
TGCGCCAGCAGCCTACAGGGTTCGGGTGAAGCTTTCTTT
CASSLQGSGEAFF
>-|13|-|TRBV30|TRBJ2-2
TGTGTCTCCGGGACTTGGAACACCGGGGAGCTGTTTTTT
CVSGTWNTGELFF
>-|15|-|TRBV7-9|TRBJ1-4
TGTGCCAGCAGCTCCGGGGGAATCGCTAATGAAAAACTGTTTTTT
CASSSGGIANEKLFF
>-|17|-|TRBV5-8|TRBJ1-5
TGTGCCAGCAGCCGAACTTCGGGACTCAAACCCAATCAGCCCCAGCATTTT
CASSRTSGLKPNQPQHF
>TRBD1|15|-|TRBV15|TRBJ1-6
TGTGCCACCAGCGCCAGGACAGGGGATAATTCACCCCTCCACTTT
CATSARTGDNSPLHF
>TRBD1|17|-|TRBV18|TRBJ1-3
TGTGCCAGCTCACCCCTAGGACAGGGGGCACCTGGAAACACCATATATTTT
CASSPLGQGAPGNTIYF
>-|16|-|TRBV9|TRBJ1-2
TGTGCCAGCAGCGTAGACCCGGGCAGGGTTAACTATGGCTACACCTTC
CASSVDPGRVNYGYTF
>-|13|-|TRBV29-1|TRBJ1-4
TGCAGCGTGTTTGGCAGGGAAAACGAAAAACTGTTTTTT
CSVFGRENEKLFF
>-|13|-|TRBV4-1|TRBJ2-3
TGCGCCAGCAGCCAACAGGGAACAGATACGCAGTATTTT
CASSQQGTDTQYF
>-|13|-|TRBV18|TRBJ2-5
TGTGCCAGCTCACCACAGGCGGAAGAGACCCAGTACTTC
CASSPQAEETQYF
>-|13|-|TRBV4-1|TRBJ1-3
TGCGCCAGCAGCCAAGAACAGTCAAACACCATATATTTT
CASSQEQSNTIYF
>-|14|-|TRBV18|TRBJ2-7
TGTGCCAGCTCACGCCTGGACACTACCTACGAGCAGTACTTC
CASSRLDTTYEQYF
>-|15|few|TRBV28|TRBJ1-2
TGTGCCAGCAGTCCACCCCCGGGAGCCAGCTATGGCTACACCTTC
CASSPPPGASYGYTF
>TRBD1|15|once|TRBV4-1|TRBJ2-3
TGCGCCAGCAGCGTCGGACAGGGGGCCGCAGATACGCAGTATTTT
CASSVGQGAADTQYF
>-|10|-|TRBV29-1|TRBJ1-4
TGCAGCGTTGAAGACTCCGGGAGGATTTTT
CSVEDSGRIF
>TRBD2|16|-|TRBV9|TRBJ2-1
TGTGCCAGCAGCGTAGACCCCCGGGGGGAGTCAAATGAGCAGTTCTTC
CASSVDPRGESNEQFF
>-|15|-|TRBV6-1|TRBJ2-6
TGTGCCAGCAGTCAACAGGGCTCTGGGGCCAACGTCCTGACTTTC
CASSQQGSGANVLTF
>TRBD1|14|-|TRBV6-5|TRBJ2-7
TGTGCCAGCAGTTACAGGGGGCGCATGGACGAGCAGTACTTC
CASSYRGRMDEQYF
>TRBD2|15|-|TRBV2|TRBJ2-5
TGTGCCAGCAGCCAGACTAGCGGGGGGGAAGAGACCCAGTACTTC
CASSQTSGGEETQYF